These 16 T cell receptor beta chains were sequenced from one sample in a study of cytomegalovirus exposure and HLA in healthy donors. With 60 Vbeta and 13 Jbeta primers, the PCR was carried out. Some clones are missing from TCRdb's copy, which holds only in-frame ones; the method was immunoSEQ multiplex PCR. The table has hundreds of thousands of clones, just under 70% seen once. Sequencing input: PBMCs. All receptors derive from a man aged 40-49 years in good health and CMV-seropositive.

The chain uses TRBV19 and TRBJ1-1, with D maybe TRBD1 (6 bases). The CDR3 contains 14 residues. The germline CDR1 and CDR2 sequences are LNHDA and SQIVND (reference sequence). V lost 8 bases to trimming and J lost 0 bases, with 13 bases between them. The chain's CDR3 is CASFGGPLNTEAFF. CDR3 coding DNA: TGTGCCAGTTTTGGGGGCCCCTTGAACACTGAAGCTTTCTTT.

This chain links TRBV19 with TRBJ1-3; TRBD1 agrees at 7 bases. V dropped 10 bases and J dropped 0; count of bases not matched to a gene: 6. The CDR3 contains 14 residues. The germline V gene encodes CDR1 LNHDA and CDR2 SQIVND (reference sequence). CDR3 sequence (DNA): TGTGCCACCGGGGACAGCGCCTCTGGAAACACCATATATTTT. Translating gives CATGDSASGNTIYF.

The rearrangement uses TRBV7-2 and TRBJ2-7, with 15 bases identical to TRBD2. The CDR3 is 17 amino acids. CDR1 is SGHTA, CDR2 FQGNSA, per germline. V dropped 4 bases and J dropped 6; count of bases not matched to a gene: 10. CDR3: CASSSRGLAGGALEQYF. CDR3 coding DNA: TGTGCCAGCAGCTCGCGGGGACTAGCGGGGGGCGCCCTCGAGCAGTACTTC. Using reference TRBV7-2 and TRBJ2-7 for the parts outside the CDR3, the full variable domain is GAGVSQSPSNKVTEKGKDVELRCDPISGHTALYWYRQSLGQGLEFLIYFQGNSAPDKSGLPSDRFSAERTGGSVSTLTIQRTQQEDSAVYLCASSSRGLAGGALEQYFGPGTRLTVT.

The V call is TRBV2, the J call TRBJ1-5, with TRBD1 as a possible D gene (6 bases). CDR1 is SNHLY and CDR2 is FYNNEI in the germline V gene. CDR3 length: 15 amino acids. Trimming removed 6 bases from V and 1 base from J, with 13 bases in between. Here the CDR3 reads CASSWGGLSNQPQHF. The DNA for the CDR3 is TGTGCCAGCAGCTGGGGGGGGCTGAGCAATCAGCCCCAGCATTTT. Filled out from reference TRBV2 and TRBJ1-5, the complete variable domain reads EPEVTQTPSHQVTQMGQEVILRCVPISNHLYFYWYRQILGQKVEFLVSFYNNEISEKSEIFDDQFSVERPDGSNFTLKIRSTKLEDSAMYFCASSWGGLSNQPQHFGDGTRLSIL.

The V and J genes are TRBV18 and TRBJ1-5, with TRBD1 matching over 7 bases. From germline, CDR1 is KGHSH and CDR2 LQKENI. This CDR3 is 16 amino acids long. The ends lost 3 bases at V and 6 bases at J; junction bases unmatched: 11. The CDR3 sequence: CASSPQDRVDSQPQHF. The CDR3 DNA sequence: TGTGCCAGCTCACCTCAAGACAGGGTAGATAGTCAGCCCCAGCATTTT.

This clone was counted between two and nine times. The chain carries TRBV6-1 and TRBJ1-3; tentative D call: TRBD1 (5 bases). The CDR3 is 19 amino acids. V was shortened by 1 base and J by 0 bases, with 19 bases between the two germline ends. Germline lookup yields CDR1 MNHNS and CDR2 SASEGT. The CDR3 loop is CASSEGRMWDSFSGNTIYF. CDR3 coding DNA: TGTGCCAGCAGTGAAGGACGAATGTGGGACTCTTTCTCTGGAAACACCATATATTTT.

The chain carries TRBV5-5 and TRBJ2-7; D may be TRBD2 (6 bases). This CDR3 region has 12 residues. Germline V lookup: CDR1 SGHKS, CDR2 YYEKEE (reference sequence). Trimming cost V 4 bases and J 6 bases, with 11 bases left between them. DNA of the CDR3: TGTGCCAGCAGCGCCGGGGGAGGCGAGCAGTACTTC. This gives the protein CASSAGGGEQYF.

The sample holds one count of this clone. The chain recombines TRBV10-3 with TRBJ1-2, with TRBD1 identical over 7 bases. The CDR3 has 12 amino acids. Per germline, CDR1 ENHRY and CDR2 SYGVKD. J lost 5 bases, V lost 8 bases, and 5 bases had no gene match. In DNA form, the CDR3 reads TGTGCCATCCGACAGGGCGAGTATGGCTACACCTTC. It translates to CAIRQGEYGYTF.

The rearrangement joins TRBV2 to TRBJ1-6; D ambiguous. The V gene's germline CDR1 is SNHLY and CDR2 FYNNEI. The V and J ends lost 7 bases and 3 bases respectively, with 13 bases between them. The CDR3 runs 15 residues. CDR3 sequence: CASKGGEFYNSPLHF. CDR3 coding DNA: TGTGCCAGCAAGGGAGGCGAATTCTATAATTCACCCCTCCACTTT.

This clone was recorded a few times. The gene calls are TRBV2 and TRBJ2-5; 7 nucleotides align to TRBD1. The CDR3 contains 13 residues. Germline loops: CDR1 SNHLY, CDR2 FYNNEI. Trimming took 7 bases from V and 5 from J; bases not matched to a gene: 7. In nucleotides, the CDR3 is TGTGCCAGCACCGGCAGGGGGTATGAGACCCAGTACTTC. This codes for CASTGRGYETQYF.

CDR3 sequence reads: CASSFGSWLTTGELFF. CDR3 nucleotide sequence: TGCGCCAGCAGCTTCGGGTCCTGGCTAACCACCGGGGAGCTGTTTTTT. V gene TRBV5-1 combines with J gene TRBJ2-2, with D unresolved. Trimming shortened V by 2 bases and J by 4 bases, and 15 bases separated the two germline ends. The CDR3 sequence is 16 residues long. Germline values: CDR1 SGHRS, CDR2 YFSETQ. The full variable domain, its missing parts supplied by reference TRBV5-1 and TRBJ2-2, is KAGVTQTPRYLIKTRGQQVTLSCSPISGHRSVSWYQQTPGQGLQFLFEYFSETQRNKGNFPGRFSGRQFSNSRSEMNVSTLELGDSALYLCASSFGSWLTTGELFFGEGSRLTVL.

The CDR3 DNA is TGCGCCAGCAGCTTGAGAGCGGGGGAGACAGATACGCAGTATTTT. Its protein product is CASSLRAGETDTQYF. The chain is built from TRBV5-1 and TRBJ2-3; 8 bases map to TRBD2. V gave up 1 base and J gave up 3 bases; unmatched junction bases: 4. Germline CDR1 reads SGHRS; CDR2 reads YFSETQ. The CDR3 length is 15 residues. Looking up the rest from reference TRBV5-1 and TRBJ2-3 gives the full variable domain: KAGVTQTPRYLIKTRGQQVTLSCSPISGHRSVSWYQQTPGQGLQFLFEYFSETQRNKGNFPGRFSGRQFSNSRSEMNVSTLELGDSALYLCASSLRAGETDTQYFGPGTRLTVL.

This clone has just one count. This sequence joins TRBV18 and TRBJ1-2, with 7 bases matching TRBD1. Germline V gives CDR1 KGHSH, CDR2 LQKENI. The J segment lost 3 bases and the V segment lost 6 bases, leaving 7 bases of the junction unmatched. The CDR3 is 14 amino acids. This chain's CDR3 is CASSAGGTDYGYTF. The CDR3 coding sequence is TGTGCCAGCTCGGCAGGGGGTACGGACTATGGCTACACCTTC. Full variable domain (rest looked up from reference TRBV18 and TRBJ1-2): NAGVMQNPRHLVRRRGQEARLRCSPMKGHSHVYWYRQLPEEGLKFMVYLQKENIIDESGMPKERFSAEFPKEGPSILRIQQVVRGDSAAYFCASSAGGTDYGYTFGSGTRLTVV.

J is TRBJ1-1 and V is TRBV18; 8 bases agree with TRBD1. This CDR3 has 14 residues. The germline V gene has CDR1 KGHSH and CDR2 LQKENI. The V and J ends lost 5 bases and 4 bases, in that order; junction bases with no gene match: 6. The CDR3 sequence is CASSVTGGITEAFF. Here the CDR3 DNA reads TGTGCCAGCTCAGTAACAGGGGGAATCACTGAAGCTTTCTTT.

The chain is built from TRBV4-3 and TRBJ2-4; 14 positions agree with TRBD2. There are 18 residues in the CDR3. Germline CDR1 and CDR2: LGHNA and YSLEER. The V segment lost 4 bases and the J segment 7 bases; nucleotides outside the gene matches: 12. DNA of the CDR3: TGCGCCAGCAGCCCGAAAGTCGGGACTAGCGGGGGACGGAACATTCAGTACTTC. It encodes CASSPKVGTSGGRNIQYF.

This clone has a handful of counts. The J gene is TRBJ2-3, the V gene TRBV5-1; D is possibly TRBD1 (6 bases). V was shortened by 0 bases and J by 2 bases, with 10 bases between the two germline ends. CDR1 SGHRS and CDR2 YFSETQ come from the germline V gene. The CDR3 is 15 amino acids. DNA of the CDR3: TGCGCCAGCAGCTTGGAAGGACAGCACACAGATACGCAGTATTTT. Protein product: CASSLEGQHTDTQYF.